The 2 T cell receptor beta chains in this list originate from one sample, sequenced in a study of T cells after yellow fever vaccination. TCRdb recomputed calls from the 5' RACE reads with MiXCR, one row per CDR3 protein. The data show 250,000 or so distinct CDR3 sequences, 3.6% seen once. This material consisted of PBMCs, taken 15 days after the yellow fever booster vaccination. The source of these receptors is a man aged 18 to 29 who received the YFV17D yellow fever vaccine.

This clonotype has a handful of counts. The chain has TRBV28 and TRBJ2-7; D possibly uses TRBD1 or TRBD2 (5 bases each). This CDR3 is built from 15 residues. Germline-derived CDR1 and CDR2 are MDHEN and SYDVKM. V was shortened by 4 bases and J by 0 bases, with 13 bases between the two germline ends. CDR3: CASSSGTVSSYEQYV. CDR3 bases: TGTGCCAGCAGTTCTGGGACGGTGAGCTCCTACGAGCAGTACGTC.

Points on this clonotype: The junction departs from germline at one end; a sequencing error may be responsible. The genes are TRBV7-2 and TRBJ2-2; D gene unclear. This CDR3 region has 12 residues. The V gene's germline CDR1 is SGHTA and CDR2 FQGNSA. The CDR3 region has the DNA TGTGCCTGCAGCTTTCCTCCCGGGGAGCTGTTTTTT. As protein: CACSFPPGELFF.